This is a list of T cell receptor beta chains from one sample in a study of PD-L1 blockade in urothelial cancer. Generated by immunoSEQ multiplex PCR, the TCRdb table keeps only in-frame clones and is missing some. This table holds fewer than 50,000 clones, approximately 92% found once. The sample was PBMCs, taken around atezolizumab (anti-PD-L1) treatment. The receptor source for this set is a man aged 65-85 years with urothelial cancer. The CDR3 runs from the conserved cysteine through the conserved F or W. Each record gives: clone size, J gene, D gene, V gene, CDR3 DNA, CDR3 protein. D genes are given only for firm matches. Clone size is stated in some rows and not others, as once, few, many or a class when expanded.

clone_size: NA; j_call: TRBJ2-3; d_call: TRBD1; v_call: TRBV10-3; cdr3_nt: TGTGCCATCAGACCGGGACAGGGGACAGATACGCAGTATTTT; cdr3_aa: CAIRPGQGTDTQYF
clone_size: NA; j_call: TRBJ1-5; d_call: NA; v_call: TRBV28; cdr3_nt: TGTGCCAGCCGTTCAGGGGCTGGCAATCAGCCCCAGCATTTT; cdr3_aa: CASRSGAGNQPQHF
clone_size: NA; j_call: TRBJ1-2; d_call: TRBD1; v_call: TRBV28; cdr3_nt: TGTGCCAGCATCGGACAGGGAAACTATGGCTACACCTTC; cdr3_aa: CASIGQGNYGYTF
clone_size: NA; j_call: TRBJ1-5; d_call: NA; v_call: TRBV6-5; cdr3_nt: TGTGCCAGCAGTTCCGACAGTAGAAATCAGCCCCAGCATTTT; cdr3_aa: CASSSDSRNQPQHF
clone_size: NA; j_call: TRBJ2-1; d_call: NA; v_call: TRBV25-1; cdr3_nt: TGTGCCAGCAGCGCCGTTGGGCCGCCGGCCTACAATGAGCAGTTCTTC; cdr3_aa: CASSAVGPPAYNEQFF
clone_size: NA; j_call: TRBJ2-7; d_call: TRBD1; v_call: TRBV10-3; cdr3_nt: TGTGCCATCAGCTCCGGGACAGGGGATGGCTACGAGCAGTACTTC; cdr3_aa: CAISSGTGDGYEQYF
clone_size: NA; j_call: TRBJ1-1; d_call: NA; v_call: TRBV25-1; cdr3_nt: TGTGCCAGCAGCCTGACAGGGAACACTGAAGCTTTCTTT; cdr3_aa: CASSLTGNTEAFF
clone_size: few; j_call: TRBJ2-3; d_call: TRBD2; v_call: TRBV2; cdr3_nt: TGTGCCAGCAGTGAAAGGGACGGGAGGGTGAACACAGATACGCAGTATTTT; cdr3_aa: CASSERDGRVNTDTQYF
clone_size: NA; j_call: TRBJ2-1; d_call: NA; v_call: TRBV2; cdr3_nt: TGTGCCAGCAGTGCCGAACAGCGGGTATACAATGAGCAGTTCTTC; cdr3_aa: CASSAEQRVYNEQFF
clone_size: NA; j_call: TRBJ1-5; d_call: TRBD1; v_call: TRBV7-6; cdr3_nt: TGTGCCAGCAGCCCCGGGACAGGGGCCTATCAGCCCCAGCATTTT; cdr3_aa: CASSPGTGAYQPQHF
clone_size: NA; j_call: TRBJ2-7; d_call: NA; v_call: TRBV11-2; cdr3_nt: TGTGCCAGCAGCTCTCCTCGAAGGAGCTCCTACGAGCAGTACTTC; cdr3_aa: CASSSPRRSSYEQYF
clone_size: once; j_call: TRBJ1-5; d_call: NA; v_call: TRBV5-4; cdr3_nt: TGTGCCAGCAGCCAACAGGGTAACAATCAGCCCCAGCATTTT; cdr3_aa: CASSQQGNNQPQHF
clone_size: NA; j_call: TRBJ2-3; d_call: NA; v_call: TRBV7-3; cdr3_nt: TGTGCCAGCAGCTTAAGTAAGGTGGAGGGGGATACGCAGTATTTT; cdr3_aa: CASSLSKVEGDTQYF
clone_size: NA; j_call: TRBJ2-7; d_call: TRBD1; v_call: TRBV6-5; cdr3_nt: TGTGCCAGCAGTAACCAGGGGGCGCGCCGTGAGCAGTACTTC; cdr3_aa: CASSNQGARREQYF
clone_size: NA; j_call: TRBJ2-1; d_call: TRBD2; v_call: TRBV9; cdr3_nt: TGTGCCAGCAGCGGGACTAGCGGGAACTCCTACAATGAGCAGTTCTTC; cdr3_aa: CASSGTSGNSYNEQFF
clone_size: NA; j_call: TRBJ2-1; d_call: NA; v_call: TRBV2; cdr3_nt: TGTGCCAGCAGTGAAGAAGGGAGCTCCTACAATGAGCAGTTCTTC; cdr3_aa: CASSEEGSSYNEQFF
clone_size: NA; j_call: TRBJ2-3; d_call: TRBD1; v_call: TRBV5-1; cdr3_nt: TGCGCCAGCAGCTCCGGGACAGGGGTACGCACAGATACGCAGTATTTT; cdr3_aa: CASSSGTGVRTDTQYF
clone_size: NA; j_call: TRBJ2-3; d_call: NA; v_call: TRBV5-4; cdr3_nt: TGTGCCAGCAGCTTAGGGGGAGATACGCAGTATTTT; cdr3_aa: CASSLGGDTQYF
clone_size: NA; j_call: TRBJ1-2; d_call: TRBD1; v_call: TRBV28; cdr3_nt: TGTGCCAGCAGTTTCCCCGGGACAGGGGGCTACACCTTC; cdr3_aa: CASSFPGTGGYTF
clone_size: NA; j_call: TRBJ2-5; d_call: TRBD1; v_call: TRBV15; cdr3_nt: TGTGCCACCAGCAGTCGACAGGGGGTGTTTCAAGAGACCCAGTACTTC; cdr3_aa: CATSSRQGVFQETQYF
clone_size: NA; j_call: TRBJ2-2; d_call: TRBD2; v_call: TRBV7-8; cdr3_nt: TGTGCCAGCAGCTCCGAGGCTCTAGCGGGAGGGATAACCGGGGAGCTGTTTTTT; cdr3_aa: CASSSEALAGGITGELFF
clone_size: once; j_call: TRBJ2-2; d_call: TRBD2; v_call: TRBV27; cdr3_nt: TGTGCCAGCAACGGTGCCGGGGGAGGGGGGGAGCTGTTTTTT; cdr3_aa: CASNGAGGGGELFF
clone_size: NA; j_call: TRBJ2-1; d_call: NA; v_call: TRBV9; cdr3_nt: TGTGCCAGCAGCGTGGGCCTAGCAAAGGCGAGAGCCTACAATGAGCAGTTCTTC; cdr3_aa: CASSVGLAKARAYNEQFF
clone_size: NA; j_call: TRBJ2-1; d_call: TRBD2; v_call: TRBV10-1; cdr3_nt: TGCGCCAGCAGTATGGTAAGCGGGAGGAGCATCGGTAATGAGCAGTTCTTC; cdr3_aa: CASSMVSGRSIGNEQFF
clone_size: NA; j_call: TRBJ2-7; d_call: NA; v_call: TRBV9; cdr3_nt: TGTGCCAGCCTCCAACTAGGAGTAGATGGAAACGAGCAGTACTTC; cdr3_aa: CASLQLGVDGNEQYF
clone_size: NA; j_call: TRBJ2-2; d_call: NA; v_call: TRBV7-3; cdr3_nt: TGTGCCAGCAGCTCTCAGAGCGGCACCGGGGAGCTGTTTTTT; cdr3_aa: CASSSQSGTGELFF
clone_size: few; j_call: TRBJ2-2; d_call: TRBD2; v_call: TRBV5-1; cdr3_nt: TGCGCCAGCAGCTCAGGACTAGCGGCCGACACCGGGGAGCTGTTTTTT; cdr3_aa: CASSSGLAADTGELFF
clone_size: NA; j_call: TRBJ1-1; d_call: NA; v_call: TRBV7-3; cdr3_nt: TGTGCCAGCAGCCAATCGACAGCTAACACTGAAGCTTTCTTT; cdr3_aa: CASSQSTANTEAFF
clone_size: NA; j_call: TRBJ1-2; d_call: NA; v_call: TRBV5-4; cdr3_nt: TGTGCCAGCAGCTCACCGGAGGGGACCGGTGAATCCTACACCTTC; cdr3_aa: CASSSPEGTGESYTF
clone_size: NA; j_call: TRBJ1-4; d_call: NA; v_call: TRBV29-1; cdr3_nt: TGCAGCGTTGCGGCCGGGGTTGAAGAAAAACTGGTTTTT; cdr3_aa: CSVAAGVEEKLVF
clone_size: NA; j_call: TRBJ2-7; d_call: TRBD1; v_call: TRBV30; cdr3_nt: TGTGCCTGGGCCGGGACAGGGGGGTTTTACGAGCAGTACTTC; cdr3_aa: CAWAGTGGFYEQYF
clone_size: NA; j_call: TRBJ2-3; d_call: NA; v_call: TRBV5-6; cdr3_nt: TGTGCCAGCAGCTTGGTAACTAGTAGCACAGATACGCAGTATTTT; cdr3_aa: CASSLVTSSTDTQYF
clone_size: NA; j_call: TRBJ2-4; d_call: NA; v_call: TRBV6-1; cdr3_nt: TGTGCCAGCAGTGAAGCGGCTACAGGGAGGGACATTCAGTACTTC; cdr3_aa: CASSEAATGRDIQYF
clone_size: NA; j_call: TRBJ2-4; d_call: NA; v_call: TRBV10-2; cdr3_nt: TGCGCCAGCAGTGGGGGTGGGGGGAACATTCAGTACTTC; cdr3_aa: CASSGGGGNIQYF
clone_size: NA; j_call: TRBJ2-3; d_call: TRBD2; v_call: TRBV7-8; cdr3_nt: TGTGCCAGCAGTTACCGGGCCCTAGCGGGAGGCACAGATACGCAGTATTTT; cdr3_aa: CASSYRALAGGTDTQYF
clone_size: NA; j_call: TRBJ1-1; d_call: NA; v_call: TRBV5-1; cdr3_nt: TGCGCCAGCAGCTTGAGCACGGGGAACACTGAAGCTTTCTTT; cdr3_aa: CASSLSTGNTEAFF
clone_size: NA; j_call: TRBJ1-4; d_call: NA; v_call: TRBV6-6; cdr3_nt: TGTGCCAGCAGGCAGGACAGTCGGTTGGAAAAACTGTTTTTT; cdr3_aa: CASRQDSRLEKLFF
clone_size: NA; j_call: TRBJ1-5; d_call: TRBD1; v_call: TRBV5-5; cdr3_nt: TGTGCCAGCAGCTTGGAGGGGGCGCAGGGCAATCAGCCCCAGCATTTT; cdr3_aa: CASSLEGAQGNQPQHF
clone_size: NA; j_call: TRBJ2-2; d_call: NA; v_call: TRBV9; cdr3_nt: TGTGCCAGCAGCGCCACGGACAGATGGGCTTCAACCGGGGAGCTGTTTTTT; cdr3_aa: CASSATDRWASTGELFF
clone_size: NA; j_call: TRBJ2-1; d_call: TRBD2; v_call: TRBV6-6; cdr3_nt: TGTGCCAGCAGCCGGGGGGGGCGCAGGCTGAATGAGCAGTTCTTC; cdr3_aa: CASSRGGRRLNEQFF
clone_size: NA; j_call: TRBJ2-5; d_call: NA; v_call: TRBV29-1; cdr3_nt: TGCAGCGTTGAGAGAGCGGGTCAAGAGACCCAGTACTTC; cdr3_aa: CSVERAGQETQYF
clone_size: NA; j_call: TRBJ2-7; d_call: TRBD2; v_call: TRBV7-9; cdr3_nt: TGTGCCAGCAGCGGGGGGGGATTTTCCTACGAGCAGTACTTC; cdr3_aa: CASSGGGFSYEQYF
clone_size: NA; j_call: TRBJ2-1; d_call: TRBD2; v_call: TRBV5-1; cdr3_nt: TGCGCCAGCAGCTCGGGGACTAGCGGGCATGGGGGTGGGCAGTTCTTC; cdr3_aa: CASSSGTSGHGGGQFF
clone_size: NA; j_call: TRBJ2-1; d_call: TRBD2; v_call: TRBV5-1; cdr3_nt: TGCGCCAGCAGCTATCTAGCGGGAGGCGACAATGAGCAGTTCTTC; cdr3_aa: CASSYLAGGDNEQFF
clone_size: once; j_call: TRBJ2-1; d_call: NA; v_call: TRBV5-1; cdr3_nt: TGCGCCAGCAGTTCCTCTCCCACAGGTTACAATGAGCAGTTCTTC; cdr3_aa: CASSSSPTGYNEQFF
clone_size: once; j_call: TRBJ2-7; d_call: NA; v_call: TRBV7-9; cdr3_nt: TGTGCCAGCAGCTTTTCCAGCTCCTACGAGCAGTACTTC; cdr3_aa: CASSFSSSYEQYF
clone_size: NA; j_call: TRBJ2-3; d_call: TRBD1; v_call: TRBV7-9; cdr3_nt: TGTGCCAGCAGCAAGGGACAGGGGGACTTCACAGATACGCAGTATTTT; cdr3_aa: CASSKGQGDFTDTQYF
clone_size: NA; j_call: TRBJ2-5; d_call: TRBD2; v_call: TRBV7-6; cdr3_nt: TGTGCCAGCAGCTCGGGTTCGGGACTAGCGGGCGAGACCCAGTACTTC; cdr3_aa: CASSSGSGLAGETQYF
clone_size: NA; j_call: TRBJ2-3; d_call: TRBD1; v_call: TRBV5-3; cdr3_nt: TGTGCCAGAAGCTTCCGGGACAGGGGCGAATATACGCAGTATTTT; cdr3_aa: CARSFRDRGEYTQYF
clone_size: NA; j_call: TRBJ1-3; d_call: TRBD1; v_call: TRBV28; cdr3_nt: TGTGCCAGCAGTACACCGGGACAGCGGTCTGGAAACACCATATATTTT; cdr3_aa: CASSTPGQRSGNTIYF
clone_size: few; j_call: TRBJ1-5; d_call: NA; v_call: TRBV5-1; cdr3_nt: TGCGCCAGCAGCTTGACAGGGAATCGCAATCAGCCCCAGCATTTT; cdr3_aa: CASSLTGNRNQPQHF
clone_size: NA; j_call: TRBJ2-7; d_call: NA; v_call: TRBV18; cdr3_nt: TGTGCCAGCTCACCGACTAGTACAGGCGAGCAGTACTTC; cdr3_aa: CASSPTSTGEQYF
clone_size: NA; j_call: TRBJ1-1; d_call: TRBD1; v_call: TRBV5-1; cdr3_nt: TGCGCCAGCAGCACGACAAGGACAGGGGCCCGAGACCCGGAAGCTTTCTTT; cdr3_aa: CASSTTRTGARDPEAFF
clone_size: NA; j_call: TRBJ2-7; d_call: NA; v_call: TRBV27; cdr3_nt: TGTGCCAGCGGCTACGAGAGCGGGTTCTTCTACGAGCAGTACTTC; cdr3_aa: CASGYESGFFYEQYF
clone_size: NA; j_call: TRBJ2-7; d_call: TRBD2; v_call: TRBV15; cdr3_nt: TGTGCCACCAGCAGATCGGTTGGGGCGGGGGGTTGTAGTTGCGAGCAGTACTTC; cdr3_aa: CATSRSVGAGGCSCEQYF